This T cell receptor (beta chain) was obtained from a study of CD8 T cells in Susac syndrome. RNA amounts of roughly 0.45 to 1 ug underwent reverse transcription with random hexamers. MiXCR was run by TCRdb on the immunoSEQ multiplex PCR reads, yielding one entry per CDR3 protein. Altogether about 85,000 distinct CDR3 sequences are present, approximately 95% being singletons, with the ten largest covering 0.45% to 0.5%. Trimming removed 0 bases from V and 2 bases from J; junction bases left unmatched: 5. The V gene's germline CDR1 is SGHNT and CDR2 YYREEE (reference sequence). The CDR3 is made up of 17 amino acids.

The sample taken for sequencing was CD8+ T cells from PBMCs. The chain has TRBV5-4 and TRBJ2-1; 10 bases match TRBD2. The clonotype originates from a human donor with Susac syndrome. The CDR3: CASSLGTSGAAYNEQFF. The CDR3 nucleotides read TGTGCCAGCAGCTTGGGGACTAGCGGTGCCGCCTACAATGAGCAGTTCTTC.